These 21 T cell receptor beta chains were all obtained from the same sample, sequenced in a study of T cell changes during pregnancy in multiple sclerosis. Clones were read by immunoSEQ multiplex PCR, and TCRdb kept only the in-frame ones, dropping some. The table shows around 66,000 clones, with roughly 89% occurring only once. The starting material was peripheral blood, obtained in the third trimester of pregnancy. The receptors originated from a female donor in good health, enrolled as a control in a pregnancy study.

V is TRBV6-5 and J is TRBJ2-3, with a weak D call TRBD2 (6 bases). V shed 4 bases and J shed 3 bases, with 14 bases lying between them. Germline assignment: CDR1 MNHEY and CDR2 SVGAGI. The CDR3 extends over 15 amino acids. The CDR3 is CASSFPAGRTDTQYF. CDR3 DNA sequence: TGTGCCAGCAGTTTCCCCGCAGGGAGGACAGATACGCAGTATTTT.

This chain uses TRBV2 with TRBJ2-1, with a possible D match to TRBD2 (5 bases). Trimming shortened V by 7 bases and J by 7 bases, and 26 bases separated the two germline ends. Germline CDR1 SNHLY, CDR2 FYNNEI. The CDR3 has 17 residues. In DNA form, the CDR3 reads TGTGCCAGCATATCTTCCCGAGCGGCTCGCGGCGGGAATGAGCAGTTCTTC. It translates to CASISSRAARGGNEQFF.

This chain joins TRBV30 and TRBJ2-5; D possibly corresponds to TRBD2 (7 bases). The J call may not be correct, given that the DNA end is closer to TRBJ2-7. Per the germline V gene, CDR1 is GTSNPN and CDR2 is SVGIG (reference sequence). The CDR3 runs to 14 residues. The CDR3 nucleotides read TGTGCCTGGAGTGGCGGGGGCCTCACCTACGAGCAGTACTTC. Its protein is CAWSGGGLTYEQYF.

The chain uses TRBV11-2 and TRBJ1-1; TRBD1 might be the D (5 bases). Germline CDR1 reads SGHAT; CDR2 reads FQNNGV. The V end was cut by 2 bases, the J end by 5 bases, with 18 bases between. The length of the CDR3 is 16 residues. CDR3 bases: TGTGCCAGCAGCTTAATTATAGGGGAAGGGGATACTGAAGCTTTCTTT. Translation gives CASSLIIGEGDTEAFF.

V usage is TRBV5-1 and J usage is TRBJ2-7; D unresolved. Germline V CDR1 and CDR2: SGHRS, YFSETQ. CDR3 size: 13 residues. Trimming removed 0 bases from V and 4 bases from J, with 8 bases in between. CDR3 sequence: CASSLGTNYEQYF. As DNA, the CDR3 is TGCGCCAGCAGCTTGGGCACAAATTACGAGCAGTACTTC.

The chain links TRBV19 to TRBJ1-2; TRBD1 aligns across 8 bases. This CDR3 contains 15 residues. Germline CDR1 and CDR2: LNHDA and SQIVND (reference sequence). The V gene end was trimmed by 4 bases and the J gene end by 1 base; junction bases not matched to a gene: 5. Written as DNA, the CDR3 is TGTGCCAGTAGTACCGGACAGGGAGATAACTATGGCTACACCTTC. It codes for CASSTGQGDNYGYTF.

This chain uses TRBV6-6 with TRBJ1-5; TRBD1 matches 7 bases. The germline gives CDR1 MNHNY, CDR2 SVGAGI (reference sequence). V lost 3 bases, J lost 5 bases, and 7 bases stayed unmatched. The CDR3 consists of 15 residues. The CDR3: CASSYPQGGYQPQHF. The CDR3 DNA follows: TGTGCCAGCAGTTATCCGCAGGGGGGCTATCAGCCCCAGCATTTT.

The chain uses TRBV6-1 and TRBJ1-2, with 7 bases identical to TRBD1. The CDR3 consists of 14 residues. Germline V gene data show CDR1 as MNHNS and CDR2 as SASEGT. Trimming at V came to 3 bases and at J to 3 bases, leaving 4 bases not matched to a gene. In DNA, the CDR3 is TGTGCCAGCAGTGATTTGCAGGGGGACTATGGCTACACCTTC. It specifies CASSDLQGDYGYTF.

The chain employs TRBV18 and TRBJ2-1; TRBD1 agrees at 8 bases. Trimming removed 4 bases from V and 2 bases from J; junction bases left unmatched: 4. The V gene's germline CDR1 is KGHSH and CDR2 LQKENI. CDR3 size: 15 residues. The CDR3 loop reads CASSLRGQTYNEQFF. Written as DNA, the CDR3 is TGTGCCAGCTCACTCAGGGGGCAGACCTACAATGAGCAGTTCTTC.

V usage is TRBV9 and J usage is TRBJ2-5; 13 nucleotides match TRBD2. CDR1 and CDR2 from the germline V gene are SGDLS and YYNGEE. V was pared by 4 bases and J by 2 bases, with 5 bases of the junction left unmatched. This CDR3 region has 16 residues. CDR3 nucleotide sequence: TGTGCCAGCAGCCCGGGGACTAGCGGGGTTCAAGAGACCCAGTACTTC. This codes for CASSPGTSGVQETQYF. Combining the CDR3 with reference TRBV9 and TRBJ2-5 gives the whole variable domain DSGVTQTPKHLITATGQRVTLRCSPRSGDLSVYWYQQSLDQGLQFLIQYYNGEERAKGNILERFSAQQFPDLHSELNLSSLELGDSALYFCASSPGTSGVQETQYFGPGTRLLVL.

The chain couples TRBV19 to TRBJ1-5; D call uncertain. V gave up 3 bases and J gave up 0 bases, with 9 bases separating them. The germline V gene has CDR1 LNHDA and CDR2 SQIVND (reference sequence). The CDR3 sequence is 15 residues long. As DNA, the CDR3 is TGTGCCAGTAGTATTACGGAGTATAGCAATCAGCCCCAGCATTTT. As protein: CASSITEYSNQPQHF.

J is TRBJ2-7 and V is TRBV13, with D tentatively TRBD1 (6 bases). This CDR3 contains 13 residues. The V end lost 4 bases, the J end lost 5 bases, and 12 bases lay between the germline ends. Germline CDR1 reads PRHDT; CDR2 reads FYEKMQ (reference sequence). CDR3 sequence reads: CASSSGQTDEQYF. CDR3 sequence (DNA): TGTGCCAGCAGCTCTGGACAGACCGACGAGCAGTACTTC. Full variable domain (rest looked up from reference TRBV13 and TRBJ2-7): AAGVIQSPRHLIKEKRETATLKCYPIPRHDTVYWYQQGPGQDPQFLISFYEKMQSDKGSIPDRFSAQQFSDYHSELNMSSLELGDSALYFCASSSGQTDEQYFGPGTRLTVT.

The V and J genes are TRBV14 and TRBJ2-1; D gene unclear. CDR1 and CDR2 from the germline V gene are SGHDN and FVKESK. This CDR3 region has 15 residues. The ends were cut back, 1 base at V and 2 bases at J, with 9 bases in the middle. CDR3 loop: CASSQGLGTYNEQFF. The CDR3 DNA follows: TGTGCCAGCAGCCAAGGACTCGGAACCTACAATGAGCAGTTCTTC.

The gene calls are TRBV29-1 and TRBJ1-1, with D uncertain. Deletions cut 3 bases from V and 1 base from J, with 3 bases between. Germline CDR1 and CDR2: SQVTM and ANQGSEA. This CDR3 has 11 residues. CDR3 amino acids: CSVERNTEAFF. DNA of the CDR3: TGCAGCGTTGAGAGGAACACTGAAGCTTTCTTT.

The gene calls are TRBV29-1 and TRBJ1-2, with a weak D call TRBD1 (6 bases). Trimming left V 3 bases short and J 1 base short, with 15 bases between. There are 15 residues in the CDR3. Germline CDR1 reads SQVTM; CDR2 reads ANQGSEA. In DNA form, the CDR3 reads TGCAGCGTTGATTCACGGCGGGGGCTTAACTATGGCTACACCTTC. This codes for CSVDSRRGLNYGYTF.

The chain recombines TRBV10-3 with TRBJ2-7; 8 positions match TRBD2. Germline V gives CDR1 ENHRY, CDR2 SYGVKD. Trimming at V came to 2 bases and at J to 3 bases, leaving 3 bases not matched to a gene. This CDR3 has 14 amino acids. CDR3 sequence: CAISEALAGYEQYF. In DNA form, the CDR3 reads TGTGCCATCAGTGAGGCTCTAGCGGGCTACGAGCAGTACTTC.

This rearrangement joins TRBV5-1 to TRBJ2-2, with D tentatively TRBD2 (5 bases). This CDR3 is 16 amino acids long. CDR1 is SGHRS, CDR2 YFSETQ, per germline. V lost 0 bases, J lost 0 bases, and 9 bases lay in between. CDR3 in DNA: TGCGCCAGCAGCTTGGCCAGGACTTCGAACACCGGGGAGCTGTTTTTT. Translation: CASSLARTSNTGELFF. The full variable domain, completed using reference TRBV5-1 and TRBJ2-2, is KAGVTQTPRYLIKTRGQQVTLSCSPISGHRSVSWYQQTPGQGLQFLFEYFSETQRNKGNFPGRFSGRQFSNSRSEMNVSTLELGDSALYLCASSLARTSNTGELFFGEGSRLTVL.

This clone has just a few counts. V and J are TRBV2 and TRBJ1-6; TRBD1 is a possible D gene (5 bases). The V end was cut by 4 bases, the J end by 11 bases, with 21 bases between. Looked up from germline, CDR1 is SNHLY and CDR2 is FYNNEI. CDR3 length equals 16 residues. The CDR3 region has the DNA TGTGCCAGCAGTGTTTTCGTGGGACTGTCCTGGGCACCCCTCCACTTT. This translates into CASSVFVGLSWAPLHF.

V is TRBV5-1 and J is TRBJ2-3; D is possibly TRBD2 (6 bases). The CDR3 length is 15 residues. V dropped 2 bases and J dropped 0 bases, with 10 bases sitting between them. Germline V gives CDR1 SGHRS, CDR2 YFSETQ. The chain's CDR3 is CASSFWAGSTDTQYF. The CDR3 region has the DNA TGCGCCAGCAGCTTTTGGGCGGGGAGCACAGATACGCAGTATTTT. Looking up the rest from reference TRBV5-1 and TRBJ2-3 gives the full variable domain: KAGVTQTPRYLIKTRGQQVTLSCSPISGHRSVSWYQQTPGQGLQFLFEYFSETQRNKGNFPGRFSGRQFSNSRSEMNVSTLELGDSALYLCASSFWAGSTDTQYFGPGTRLTVL.

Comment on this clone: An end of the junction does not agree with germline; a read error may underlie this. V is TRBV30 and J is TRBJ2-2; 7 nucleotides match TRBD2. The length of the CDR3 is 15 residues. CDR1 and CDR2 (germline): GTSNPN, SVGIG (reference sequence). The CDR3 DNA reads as TGTGCCTGGAGTGTACTAGGAGGGGAGGCGGGGGAGCTGCTTTTT. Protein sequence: CAWSVLGGEAGELLF.

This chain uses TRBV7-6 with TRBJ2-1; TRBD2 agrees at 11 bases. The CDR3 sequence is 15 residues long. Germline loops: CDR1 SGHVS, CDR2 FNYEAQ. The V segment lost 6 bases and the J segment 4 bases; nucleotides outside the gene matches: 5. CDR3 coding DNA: TGTGCCAGCAGTTGGATAGCGGGGGGGTACAATGAGCAGTTCTTC. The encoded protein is CASSWIAGGYNEQFF.